This TCR beta chain was captured by sequencing in a study of T cells in localized non-small cell lung cancer. General study results and limits: Median detection of top 100 tumor clones in adjacent lung was 55 to 60 clones. Higher blood T cell density tracked longer overall survival. Clonality peaked in uninvolved adjacent lung rather than tumor. It remains possible that heterogeneity exists, since only one tumor region was sequenced.

Regarding this clone: What it binds is not known.

This CDR3 is built from 15 residues. Trimming took off 1 base at V and 3 bases at J, with 13 bases between the two ends. Germline V gives CDR1 SGHTA, CDR2 FQGNSA. Using immunoSEQ multiplex PCR, the repertoire was profiled, and TCRdb retains in-frame clones only, with some absent. This sample has approximately 33,000 clones, with around 88% found just once. This specimen consisted of peripheral blood, obtained before any cancer treatment. This chain uses TRBV7-2 with TRBJ2-7; D is tentatively TRBD1 or TRBD2 (5 bases each). The sequence was obtained from a woman between 35 and 75 years old with stage I lung adenocarcinoma. CDR3 loop: CASSLGSGTHYEQYF. The DNA of the CDR3 is TGTGCCAGCAGCTTAGGTTCCGGGACCCACTACGAGCAGTACTTC.